This TCR beta chain was obtained from a study of T cells in Graves' hyperthyroidism and ophthalmopathy. This clonotype was observed at least ten times. There were TCR beta CDR3 regions amplified from RNA transcripts. Initially, a first-round RT-PCR of the TCR CDR3 employed the HTBI primer set. Using its own MiXCR run on the multiplex PCR reads, TCRdb lists one record per CDR3 protein. Of 380,000 or so distinct CDR3 sequences in the sample, 19% are singletons; the top ten hold roughly 3.5%. The sequencing input was blood. This sequence was found in a woman aged 18-30 years with Graves' hyperthyroidism.

The CDR3 loop reads CASRHSQGIGQPQHF. CDR3 in DNA: TGTGCCAGTCGGCACAGCCAGGGAATAGGTCAGCCCCAGCATTTT. This chain links TRBV2 with TRBJ1-5; a possible D gene is TRBD1 (5 bases). V lost 9 bases and J 6 bases, leaving 21 bases between the germline ends. The V gene's germline CDR1 is SNHLY and CDR2 FYNNEI. This CDR3 contains 15 residues.